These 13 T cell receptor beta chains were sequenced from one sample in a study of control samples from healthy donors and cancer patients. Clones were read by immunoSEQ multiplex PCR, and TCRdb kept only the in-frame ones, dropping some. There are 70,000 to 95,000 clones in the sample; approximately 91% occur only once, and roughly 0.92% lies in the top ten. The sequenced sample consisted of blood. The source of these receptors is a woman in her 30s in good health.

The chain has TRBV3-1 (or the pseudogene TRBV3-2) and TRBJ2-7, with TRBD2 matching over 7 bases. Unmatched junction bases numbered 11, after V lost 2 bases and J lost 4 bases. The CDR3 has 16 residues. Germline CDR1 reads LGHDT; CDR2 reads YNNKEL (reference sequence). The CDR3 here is CASSQFLLTSSYEQYF. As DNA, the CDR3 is TGTGCCAGCAGCCAATTCCTTTTGACTAGCTCGTACGAGCAGTACTTC.

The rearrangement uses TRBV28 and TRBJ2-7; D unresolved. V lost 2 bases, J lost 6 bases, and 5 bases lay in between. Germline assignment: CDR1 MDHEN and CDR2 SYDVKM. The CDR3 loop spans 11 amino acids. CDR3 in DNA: TGTGCCAGCAGTTTAAAAACCGAGCAGTACTTC. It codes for CASSLKTEQYF. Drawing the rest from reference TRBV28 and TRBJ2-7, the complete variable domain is DVKVTQSSRYLVKRTGEKVFLECVQDMDHENMFWYRQDPGLGLRLIYFSYDVKMKEKGDIPEGYSVSREKKERFSLILESASTNQTSMYLCASSLKTEQYFGPGTRLTVT.

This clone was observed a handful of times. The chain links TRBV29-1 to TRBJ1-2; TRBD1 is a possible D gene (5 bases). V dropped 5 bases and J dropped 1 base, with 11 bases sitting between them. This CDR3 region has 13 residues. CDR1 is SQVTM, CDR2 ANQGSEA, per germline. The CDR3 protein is CSVWDGNNYGYTF. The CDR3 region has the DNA TGCAGCGTTTGGGACGGAAATAACTATGGCTACACCTTC.

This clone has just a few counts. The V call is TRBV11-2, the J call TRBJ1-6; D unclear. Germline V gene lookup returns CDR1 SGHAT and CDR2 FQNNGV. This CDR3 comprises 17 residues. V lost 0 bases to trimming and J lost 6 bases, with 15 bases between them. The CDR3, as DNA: TGTGCCAGCAGCTTAGAACCAGTGTGGAACACTAATTCACCCCTCCACTTT. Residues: CASSLEPVWNTNSPLHF.

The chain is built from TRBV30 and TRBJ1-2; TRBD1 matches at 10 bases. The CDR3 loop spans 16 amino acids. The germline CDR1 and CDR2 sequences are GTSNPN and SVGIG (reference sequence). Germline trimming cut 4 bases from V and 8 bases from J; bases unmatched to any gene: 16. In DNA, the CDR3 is TGTGCCTGGAATGCCCCCGGGACAGGGGCCCCCCCCGGCTACACCTTC. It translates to CAWNAPGTGAPPGYTF. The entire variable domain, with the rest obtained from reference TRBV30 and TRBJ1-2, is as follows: SQTIHQWPATLVQPVGSPLSLECTVEGTSNPNLYWYRQAAGRGLQLLFYSVGIGQISSEVPQNLSASRPQDRQFILSSKKLLLSDSGFYLCAWNAPGTGAPPGYTFGSGTRLTVV.

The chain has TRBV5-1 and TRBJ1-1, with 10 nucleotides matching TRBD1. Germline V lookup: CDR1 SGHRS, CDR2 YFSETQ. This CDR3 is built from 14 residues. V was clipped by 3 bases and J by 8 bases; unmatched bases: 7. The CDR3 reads CASSSTGTGAEAFF. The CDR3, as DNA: TGCGCCAGCAGCTCTACCGGGACAGGGGCCGAAGCTTTCTTT.

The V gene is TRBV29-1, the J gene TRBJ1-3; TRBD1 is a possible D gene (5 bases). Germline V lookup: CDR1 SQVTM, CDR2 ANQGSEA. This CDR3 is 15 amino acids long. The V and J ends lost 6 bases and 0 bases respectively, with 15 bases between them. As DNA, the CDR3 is TGCAGCGTGCGCCTCAGGGCTAGCTCTGGAAACACCATATATTTT. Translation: CSVRLRASSGNTIYF.

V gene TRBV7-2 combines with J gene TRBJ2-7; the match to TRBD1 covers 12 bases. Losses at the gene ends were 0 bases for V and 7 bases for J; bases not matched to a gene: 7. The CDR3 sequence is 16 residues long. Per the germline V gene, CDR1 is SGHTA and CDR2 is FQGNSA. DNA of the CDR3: TGTGCCAGCAGCTTAGCTCGGGGACAGGGGGCCGGTGAGCAGTACTTC. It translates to CASSLARGQGAGEQYF.

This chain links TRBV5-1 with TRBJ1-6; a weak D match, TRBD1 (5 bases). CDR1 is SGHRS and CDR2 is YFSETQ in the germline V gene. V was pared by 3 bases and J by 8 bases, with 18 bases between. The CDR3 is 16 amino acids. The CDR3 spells CASSWGRYRRDSPLHF. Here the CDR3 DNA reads TGCGCCAGCAGCTGGGGACGGTACCGTAGGGATTCACCCCTCCACTTT. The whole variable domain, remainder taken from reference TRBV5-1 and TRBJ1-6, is KAGVTQTPRYLIKTRGQQVTLSCSPISGHRSVSWYQQTPGQGLQFLFEYFSETQRNKGNFPGRFSGRQFSNSRSEMNVSTLELGDSALYLCASSWGRYRRDSPLHFGNGTRLTVT.

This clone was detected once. For the CDR3, the DNA is TGTGCCAGCCGGAAGGTCACCACTGAAGCTTTCTTT. Amino acids: CASRKVTTEAFF. This chain uses TRBV9 with TRBJ1-1; no clear D gene. The CDR3 is 12 residues long. With 7 bases removed from V and 4 bases from J, the gap between germline ends came to 11 bases. Germline-derived CDR1 and CDR2 are SGDLS and YYNGEE.

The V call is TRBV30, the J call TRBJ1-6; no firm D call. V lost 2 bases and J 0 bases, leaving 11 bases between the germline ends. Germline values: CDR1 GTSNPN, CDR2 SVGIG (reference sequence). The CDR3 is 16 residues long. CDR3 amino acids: CAWSPQRSSYNSPLHF. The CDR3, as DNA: TGTGCCTGGAGTCCACAGCGGAGCTCCTATAATTCACCCCTCCACTTT.

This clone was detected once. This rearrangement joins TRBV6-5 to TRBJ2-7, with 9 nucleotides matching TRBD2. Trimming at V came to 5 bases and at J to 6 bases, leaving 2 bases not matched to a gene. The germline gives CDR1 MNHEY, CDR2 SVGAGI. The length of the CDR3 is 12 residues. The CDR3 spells CASSKTSGEQYF. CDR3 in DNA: TGTGCCAGCAGTAAGACTAGCGGCGAGCAGTACTTC.

In DNA form, the CDR3 reads TGTGCCAGCAGCCCAACCGGGGACAATGAGCAGTTCTTC. This gives the protein CASSPTGDNEQFF. The rearrangement uses TRBV27 and TRBJ2-1, with D perhaps TRBD2 (5 bases). This CDR3 contains 13 residues. The germline V gene encodes CDR1 MNHEY and CDR2 SMNVEV (reference sequence). V shed 6 bases and J shed 5 bases, with 11 bases lying between them.